This T cell receptor (beta chain) was sequenced during a study of blood T cell repertoires in COVID-19. Study in general: In each case, the material was cDNA or gDNA derived from T cells, B-cell-depleted T cells, or PBMCs.

J lost 6 bases, V lost 6 bases, and 7 bases had no gene match. Germline CDR1 MNHEY, CDR2 SVGAGI. The CDR3 is made up of 14 amino acids. In the authors' workflow: Nucleated cell number was recorded as an estimate derived from reference gene primer amplification. Method: immunoSEQ multiplex PCR; TCRdb's copy keeps in-frame clones and lacks some. V and J calls and clone size are given by that table; D and trimming were obtained from the DNA. The sample lists 250,000 or so clones; 75% to 90% were seen once. The source is a man aged 30 to 39 with active or convalescent COVID-19. Sequencing was done on a sample of peripheral blood. The rearrangement uses TRBV6-5 and TRBJ2-2, with 7 bases aligning to TRBD2. The DNA for the CDR3 is TGTGCCAGCAGCCGCACTACTAGCGCCGGGGAGCTGTTTTTT. Translation: CASSRTTSAGELFF.